The present T cell receptor beta chain was sequenced within a study of neurological immune-mediated disorders. Libraries used 2 million unsorted PBMCs kept frozen in RNAlater. This clonotype was counted ten times or more. The authors made cDNA by 5'RACE with 10-nucleotide random UMIs. From 15-18 subjects, every sequencing run obtained over 180 million TCR-beta sequences. One entry per CDR3 protein, called by TCRdb with MiXCR from the 5' RACE reads. The data show fewer than 30,000 distinct CDR3 sequences, with roughly 12% seen just once and approximately 16% held by the top ten. Germline CDR1 is DFQATT and CDR2 is SNEGSKA (reference sequence). The CDR3 has 14 residues.

Material for sequencing was PBMCs. V gene TRBV20-1 combines with J gene TRBJ2-5; 10 bases agree with TRBD2. The sequence derives from a woman in her 40s with HTLV-1-associated myelopathy (HAM/TSP). CDR3 sequence: CSPLERGGGETQYF. CDR3 nucleotide sequence: TGCAGCCCCTTGGAGCGGGGGGGCGGGGAGACCCAGTACTTC.